This T cell receptor beta chain was obtained from a study of T-cell reconstitution after alpha-beta-depleted transplantation in children. The CDR3 contains 16 residues. V gave up 3 bases and J gave up 5 bases; unmatched junction bases: 11. Regarding the study as a whole: One year post-transplant, T-cell counts and diversity were largely derived from T cells produced anew. About two months after transplant, alpha-beta T cells reportedly came from several hundred expanded graft clones.

The TCRbeta library was prepared with unique molecular identifiers. TCRdb processed the PCR reads anew with MiXCR; each CDR3 protein has one entry. Of about 90,000 distinct CDR3 sequences in the sample, less than 20% were seen once. This clonotype was observed a handful of times. Its target is unknown. The TCR originated in a male patient aged 2 to 9 who had a stem cell transplant for acute lymphoblastic leukemia, so the T cells may come from the graft donor. The rearrangement uses TRBV12-3 or TRBV12-4 and TRBJ2-5; 8 nucleotides match TRBD2. The material was PBMCs, mostly from graft donor cells, obtained 180 days after TCRalphabeta/CD19-depleted stem cell transplant. The CDR3 reads CASSLDDRGGWETQYF. In nucleotides, the CDR3 is TGTGCCAGCAGTTTGGATGATCGGGGGGGGTGGGAGACCCAGTACTTC.